This T cell receptor beta chain was captured by sequencing in a study of Ad26.COV2.S vaccination and SARS-CoV-2 variants. Overall study context: COV1001, an Ad26.COV2.S trial, supplied this vaccine-arm donor.

On this clone itself: Its antigen is still unknown.

Study-wide results and limits: Spike-specific TCR breadth was greater in vaccine than placebo recipients.

The treatment denotes: around 19 received Ad26.COV2.S at low or high dose, single or two shots; about 5 received placebo; per-sample allocation not given. Day 63 after the first injection of vaccine or placebo was the sampling time. This vaccine is an Ad26 vector that expresses the Wuhan-strain SARS-CoV-2 spike. Trimming stripped 1 base from V and 6 bases from J, with 13 bases between. The germline V gene encodes CDR1 SGHVS and CDR2 FQNEAQ. This CDR3 region has 15 residues. Assay: immunoSEQ multiplex PCR; the TCRdb copy retains only in-frame clones and omits some. The sample comprises more than 300,000 clones, 75% to 90% of which are singletons, and approximately 12% rests with the top ten.

The sequence was obtained from a person aged 18 to 59 who received the Ad26.COV2.S COVID-19 vaccine or a placebo. The chain combines TRBV7-8 with TRBJ2-1; D unresolved. Material: peripheral blood, obtained in a trial of Ad26.COV2.S vaccine versus placebo. The CDR3 sequence: CASSLVATDLNEQFF. CDR3 nucleotides: TGTGCCAGCAGCTTAGTTGCGACGGACCTCAATGAGCAGTTCTTC.